One and the same sample provided the 26 T cell receptor beta chains below, sequenced in a study of blood T cell repertoires in COVID-19. Produced via immunoSEQ multiplex PCR; TCRdb's table is partial and in-frame only. The data show about 280,000 clones, with around 84% seen just once and roughly 4.7% held by the top ten. The sequenced sample was PBMCs or T cells enriched from blood (not recorded which). The receptor set was obtained from a man in his forties or fifties who had been exposed to COVID-19.

The genes are TRBV30 and TRBJ1-1; 7 bases are shared with TRBD1. This CDR3 is built from 14 residues. The germline V gene encodes CDR1 GTSNPN and CDR2 SVGIG (reference sequence). The V gene end was trimmed by 2 bases and the J gene end by 4 bases; junction bases not matched to a gene: 7. The CDR3 protein is CAWSIPGGGTEAFF. In DNA, the CDR3 is TGTGCCTGGAGTATACCAGGGGGTGGCACTGAAGCTTTCTTT.

V gene TRBV18 combines with J gene TRBJ1-5, with 7 bases fitting TRBD1. Germline V gene lookup returns CDR1 KGHSH and CDR2 LQKENI. There are 15 residues in the CDR3. J gave up 10 bases and V 2 bases, and 11 bases lay outside the gene matches. Here the CDR3 DNA reads TGTGCCAGCTCACCAACCCCTGAGGGGGCAGAACCCCAGCATTTT. It translates to CASSPTPEGAEPQHF.

A word on this clone: At one of its ends the junction is not consistent with the germline gene, which may arise from a read error. This rearrangement joins TRBV3-1 (or the pseudogene TRBV3-2) to TRBJ1-2; no clear D gene. This CDR3 comprises 12 residues. Germline V gives CDR1 LGHDT, CDR2 YNNKEL (reference sequence). CDR3 nucleotide sequence: TGTGCCAGCAGCGAAGACCGCTATGGCTACACCTTC. Translation gives CASSEDRYGYTF.

The chain joins TRBV27 to TRBJ1-5; TRBD1 is a possible D gene (6 bases). The length of the CDR3 is 14 residues. Germline CDR1 and CDR2: MNHEY and SMNVEV (reference sequence). V dropped 4 bases and J dropped 10 bases, with 17 bases sitting between them. The CDR3 spells CASSSGQYVQPQHF. CDR3 sequence (DNA): TGTGCCAGCAGTTCCGGACAGTACGTACAACCCCAGCATTTT.

V gene TRBV30 combines with J gene TRBJ1-1, with TRBD1 matching 9 bases. This CDR3 region has 13 residues. The germline V gene has CDR1 GTSNPN and CDR2 SVGIG (reference sequence). J lost 8 bases, V lost 0 bases, and 4 bases had no gene match. The CDR3 region is CAWSVQGAEEAFF. The CDR3 DNA sequence: TGTGCCTGGAGTGTACAGGGGGCGGAAGAAGCTTTCTTT.

V usage is TRBV11-3 and J usage is TRBJ1-2, with D possibly being TRBD1 (6 bases). The CDR3 sequence is 15 residues long. V was shortened by 1 base and J by 1 base, with 10 bases between the two germline ends. Germline V lookup: CDR1 SGHNT, CDR2 YENEEA. Here the CDR3 reads CASSLAGQNNYGYTF. The CDR3, as DNA: TGTGCCAGCAGCTTAGCTGGACAGAATAACTATGGCTACACCTTC.

This chain links TRBV27 with TRBJ2-7; the D gene is possibly TRBD2 (7 bases). This CDR3 is 15 amino acids long. V shed 5 bases and J shed 4 bases, with 18 bases lying between them. CDR1 is MNHEY and CDR2 is SMNVEV in the germline V gene (reference sequence). CDR3 bases: TGTGCCAGCAGTCCCCGGGGAGGGGGTTTTTACGAGCAGTACTTC. Translated, it gives CASSPRGGGFYEQYF.

The V gene is TRBV10-1, the J gene TRBJ2-2, with TRBD1 as a possible D gene (6 bases). The CDR3 runs 13 residues. CDR1 is WNHNN and CDR2 is SYGVQD in the germline V gene (reference sequence). V lost 8 bases and J lost 3, with 10 bases in between. CDR3 residues: CASGDTYTGELFF. CDR3 nucleotide sequence: TGCGCCAGCGGGGACACGTACACCGGGGAGCTGTTTTTT.

This chain connects TRBV12-5 to TRBJ2-3; 7 nucleotides agree with TRBD2. V lost 6 bases to trimming and J lost 6 bases; unmatched junction nucleotides: 3. CDR1 and CDR2 (germline): LGHNT, FRNRAP. This CDR3 contains 12 residues. As DNA, the CDR3 is TGTGCTAGTGGGTACGGGAGGGATACGCAGTATTTT. Its translation: CASGYGRDTQYF.

The V and J genes are TRBV5-1 and TRBJ1-3; D ambiguous. The germline V and J ends were trimmed by 0 bases and 0 bases, with 10 bases remaining between them. Looked up from germline, CDR1 is SGHRS and CDR2 is YFSETQ. CDR3 length: 16 amino acids. This CDR3 reads CASSLEGAGSGNTIYF. The CDR3 DNA reads as TGCGCCAGCAGCTTGGAAGGCGCGGGCTCTGGAAACACCATATATTTT.

The chain has TRBV5-1 and TRBJ2-5; D gene uncertain. The germline gives CDR1 SGHRS, CDR2 YFSETQ. The V end lost 5 bases, the J end lost 5 bases, and 10 bases lay between the germline ends. This CDR3 spans 12 amino acids. CDR3 nucleotides: TGCGCCAGCAGTCAGGAATCGGAGACCCAGTACTTC. Translation gives CASSQESETQYF.

The chain carries TRBV14 and TRBJ1-1; no reliable D call. Looked up from germline, CDR1 is SGHDN and CDR2 is FVKESK. V was cut by 2 bases and J by 2 bases, with 15 bases left in between. The CDR3 length is 16 residues. CDR3 bases: TGTGCCAGCAGCCAAACCTACGGCGGGAGTAACACTGAAGCTTTCTTT. Translated, it gives CASSQTYGGSNTEAFF.

J is TRBJ1-4 and V is TRBV9; D ambiguous. The CDR3 length is 15 residues. V lost 1 base and J lost 0, with 7 bases in between. Germline loops: CDR1 SGDLS, CDR2 YYNGEE. CDR3 protein: CASSVYPATNEKLFF. The DNA of the CDR3 is TGTGCCAGCAGCGTATATCCTGCAACTAATGAAAAACTGTTTTTT. The whole variable domain, filled in from reference TRBV9 and TRBJ1-4, reads DSGVTQTPKHLITATGQRVTLRCSPRSGDLSVYWYQQSLDQGLQFLIQYYNGEERAKGNILERFSAQQFPDLHSELNLSSLELGDSALYFCASSVYPATNEKLFFGSGTQLSVL.

This clone was seen a handful of times. The V call is TRBV11-2, the J call TRBJ2-7, with 9 bases lining up with TRBD2. With 5 bases clipped from V and 5 bases from J, the junction kept 13 bases outside the gene matches. The germline V gene has CDR1 SGHAT and CDR2 FQNNGV. This CDR3 region has 16 residues. The CDR3 region is CASSLRLSGSYDEQYF. The CDR3 DNA follows: TGTGCCAGCAGCCTTAGACTTAGCGGGAGCTACGACGAGCAGTACTTC.

The rearrangement links TRBV29-1 to TRBJ2-7; D possibly corresponds to TRBD2 (6 bases). CDR3 length: 14 residues. Germline-derived CDR1 and CDR2 are SQVTM and ANQGSEA. V lost 7 bases, J lost 6 bases, and 22 bases lay in between. The CDR3 is CSAPAGPSGGEQYF. In nucleotides, the CDR3 is TGCAGCGCACCGGCGGGACCATCCGGCGGCGAGCAGTACTTC.

This rearrangement joins TRBV28 to TRBJ2-5, with D perhaps TRBD1 (6 bases). The V end lost 2 bases, the J end lost 2 bases, and 9 bases lay between the germline ends. The CDR3 is 14 residues long. CDR1 MDHEN and CDR2 SYDVKM come from the germline V gene. The CDR3 sequence: CASSLPQGQETQYF. In DNA, the CDR3 is TGTGCCAGCAGTTTACCACAGGGACAAGAGACCCAGTACTTC.

This clone is a singleton in its sample. This chain joins TRBV19 and TRBJ2-7; 8 nucleotides align to TRBD1. The CDR3 contains 18 residues. The germline V gene encodes CDR1 LNHDA and CDR2 SQIVND (reference sequence). V was pared by 5 bases and J by 1 base, with 16 bases of the junction left unmatched. The chain's CDR3 is CASSPWTGYLAESYEQYF. The CDR3 bases are TGTGCCAGTAGTCCATGGACAGGGTACTTAGCGGAGTCCTACGAGCAGTACTTC. Filled out from reference TRBV19 and TRBJ2-7, the complete variable domain reads DGGITQSPKYLFRKEGQNVTLSCEQNLNHDAMYWYRQDPGQGLRLIYYSQIVNDFQKGDIAEGYSVSREKKESFPLTVTSAQKNPTAFYLCASSPWTGYLAESYEQYFGPGTRLTVT.

The chain links TRBV7-9 to TRBJ1-1; possibly TRBD1 for D (5 bases). The CDR3 sequence is 15 residues long. CDR1 SEHNR and CDR2 FQNEAQ come from the germline V gene (reference sequence). Trimming stripped 2 bases from V and 2 bases from J, with 12 bases between. The CDR3 DNA follows: TGTGCCAGCAGCTTATCGCTGGGGCTAAACACTGAAGCTTTCTTT. Its translation is CASSLSLGLNTEAFF.

This rearrangement joins TRBV9 to TRBJ2-3; 7 bases agree with TRBD1. V gave up 3 bases and J gave up 6 bases; unmatched junction bases: 10. Germline-derived CDR1 and CDR2 are SGDLS and YYNGEE. The CDR3 length is 15 residues. The CDR3 sequence: CASSGRQGWADTQYF. The CDR3 DNA is TGTGCCAGCAGCGGCCGACAGGGTTGGGCGGATACGCAGTATTTT. Variable domain in full (rest from reference TRBV9 and TRBJ2-3): DSGVTQTPKHLITATGQRVTLRCSPRSGDLSVYWYQQSLDQGLQFLIQYYNGEERAKGNILERFSAQQFPDLHSELNLSSLELGDSALYFCASSGRQGWADTQYFGPGTRLTVL.

This clone was seen more than once but under ten times. The chain links TRBV5-6 to TRBJ1-1, with TRBD1 as a possible D gene (5 bases). Germline V gene data show CDR1 as SGHDT and CDR2 as YYEEEE. Trimming pared 4 bases from V and 3 bases from J, leaving 10 bases between. This CDR3 contains 13 residues. DNA of the CDR3: TGTGCCAGCAGCCTTGGGGGGGACACTGAAGCTTTCTTT. Protein product: CASSLGGDTEAFF.

V and J are TRBV5-6 and TRBJ1-2, with 10 bases identical to TRBD1. Germline assignment: CDR1 SGHDT and CDR2 YYEEEE. Unmatched junction bases numbered 7, after V lost 3 bases and J lost 8 bases. This CDR3 has 14 residues. CDR3 region: CASSSGQGSRGYTF. CDR3 in DNA: TGTGCCAGCAGCTCGGGACAGGGGAGTCGGGGCTACACCTTC.

This chain uses TRBV24-1 with TRBJ1-1; tentatively, D is TRBD1 (5 bases). The CDR3 spans 14 residues. The V and J ends lost 5 bases and 1 base respectively, with 10 bases between them. Germline V gene lookup returns CDR1 KGHDR and CDR2 SFDVKD. CDR3 in amino acids: CATSVKTENTEAFF. In DNA, the CDR3 is TGTGCCACCAGTGTTAAGACAGAGAACACTGAAGCTTTCTTT.

Worth noting for this clone: Other DNA sequences in the sample encode the same CDR3. This chain uses TRBV3-1 (or the pseudogene TRBV3-2) with TRBJ1-1; D gene uncertain. The CDR3 is 13 residues long. Germline loops: CDR1 LGHDT, CDR2 YNNKEL (reference sequence). V was cut by 8 bases and J by 1 base, with 11 bases left in between. The CDR3 loop reads CASGSGGNTEAFF. CDR3 nucleotide sequence: TGTGCCAGCGGGAGCGGAGGGAACACTGAAGCTTTCTTT.

This clone was seen a single time. The J gene is TRBJ2-1, the V gene TRBV11-3, with D possibly TRBD2 on 5 matching bases. The CDR3 covers 15 residues. Trimming removed 5 bases at V and 0 bases at J, with 11 bases between. Germline V gene data show CDR1 as SGHNT and CDR2 as YENEEA. CDR3 sequence (DNA): TGTGCCAGCAGCGTACGGGGTAGCTCCTACAATGAGCAGTTCTTC. This sequence encodes CASSVRGSSYNEQFF. The full variable domain, in which reference TRBV11-3 and TRBJ2-1 provide the parts outside the CDR3, is EAGVVQSPRYKIIEKKQPVAFWCNPISGHNTLYWYLQNLGQGPELLIRYENEEAVDDSQLPKDRFSAERLKGVDSTLKIQPAELGDSAVYLCASSVRGSSYNEQFFGPGTRLTVL.

This chain connects TRBV4-1 to TRBJ2-1; D perhaps matches TRBD1 (5 bases). Trimming shortened V by 8 bases and J by 7 bases, and 18 bases separated the two germline ends. Germline V CDR1 and CDR2: MGHRA, YSYEKL. The CDR3 loop spans 14 amino acids. CDR3 amino acids: CASQVRAGLNEQFF. In DNA form, the CDR3 reads TGCGCCAGCCAAGTCCGCGCAGGGTTGAATGAGCAGTTCTTC.

The V and J genes are TRBV30 and TRBJ1-5; D is uncertain. Germline CDR1 GTSNPN, CDR2 SVGIG (reference sequence). The CDR3 is made up of 14 amino acids. Trimming cost V 2 bases and J 6 bases, with 14 bases left between them. The CDR3 region has the DNA TGTGCCTGGAGTCCCCCCCCCGGGATTCAGCCCCAGCATTTT. It specifies CAWSPPPGIQPQHF.